This is a list of T cell receptor beta chains from one sample in a study of T-cell memory formation after mild COVID-19. TCRdb analysed the 5' RACE reads with MiXCR anew, one entry per CDR3 protein. The sample lists about 400,000 distinct CDR3 sequences; 15% to 20% were seen once. Sample: PBMCs or a T cell subset sorted from them (not recorded which). These receptors came from a man aged 18 to 35 who had mild COVID-19 (a few samples of this study predate the infection). Cell type and time point are not known. Both conserved end residues are part of each CDR3. D genes are given only for firm matches. Some rows mark clone size as missing; the rest say once, few, many or name a class of expanded clone.

NA	TRBJ2-7	NA	TRBV6-5	CASSAAGATYEQYF	TGTGCCAGCAGCGCGGCAGGGGCTACCTACGAGCAGTACTTC
NA	TRBJ1-2	NA	TRBV4-2	CASSQESQAGGYTF	TGTGCCAGCAGCCAAGAATCACAGGCTGGTGGCTACACCTTC
TRBD1	TRBJ2-5	few	TRBV3-1	CASSAGTGIRETQYF	TGTGCCAGCTCAGCAGGGACAGGGATCAGGGAGACCCAGTACTTC
TRBD2	TRBJ2-3	NA	TRBV7-2	CASSLDDYRGEYF	TGTGCCAGCAGCTTGGATGACTACCGGGGGGAGTATTTT
NA	TRBJ1-6	NA	TRBV7-3	CASSQSELSPLHF	TGTGCCAGCAGCCAAAGCGAATTATCTCCCCTCCACTTT
NA	TRBJ1-2	NA	TRBV23-1	CASSHPGTELRGDYGYTF	TGCGCCAGCAGTCATCCCGGGACGGAACTTCGGGGTGACTATGGCTACACCTTC
TRBD2	TRBJ2-3	many	TRBV10-2	CASSESAGLAGGTQYF	TGCGCCAGCAGTGAAAGTGCTGGACTAGCGGGGGGGACGCAGTATTTT
TRBD1	TRBJ1-1	few	TRBV6-2/TRBV6-3	CASKLQGLNTEAFF	TGTGCCAGCAAGCTACAGGGGTTGAACACTGAAGCTTTCTTT
TRBD2	TRBJ2-4	few	TRBV7-9	CASAQYAGGSAKNIQYF	TGTGCCAGCGCCCAGTATGCGGGGGGCAGTGCCAAAAACATTCAGTACTTC
NA	TRBJ1-2	few	TRBV20-1	CSAQGGNYGYTF	TGCAGTGCTCAGGGTGGTAACTATGGCTACACCTTC
TRBD1	TRBJ2-3	NA	TRBV7-8	CASSPRDSAYTDTQYF	TGTGCCAGCAGCCCTCGGGACAGCGCGTACACAGATACGCAGTATTTT
NA	TRBJ1-2	NA	TRBV7-6	CASSLAGSPNYGYTF	TGTGCCAGCAGCTTAGCGGGGAGCCCTAACTATGGCTACACCTTC
NA	TRBJ1-6	few	TRBV4-2	CASSQEEGQSSPLHF	TGTGCCAGCAGCCAAGAGGAGGGTCAGAGTTCACCCCTCCACTTT
NA	TRBJ2-1	NA	TRBV30	CAWSRENEQFF	TGTGCCTGGAGTCGAGAAAATGAGCAGTTCTTC
TRBD2	TRBJ2-3	NA	TRBV7-2	CASSLAAGGLDTQYF	TGTGCCAGCAGCTTAGCGGCGGGGGGTTTAGATACGCAGTATTTT
TRBD1	TRBJ1-2	NA	TRBV27	CASRTGEGYGYTF	TGTGCCAGCAGGACAGGGGAGGGCTATGGCTACACCTTC
NA	TRBJ1-1	NA	TRBV10-3	CAIRTNRGNTEAFF	TGTGCCATCCGGACCAATCGAGGGAACACTGAAGCTTTCTTT
NA	TRBJ2-2	NA	TRBV28	CASSPAGLTNTGELFF	TGTGCCAGCAGCCCCGCGGGTCTGACGAACACCGGGGAGCTGTTTTTT
NA	TRBJ2-1	few	TRBV4-1	CASSHAGQINEQFF	TGCGCCAGCAGCCACGCCGGACAGATCAATGAGCAGTTCTTC
TRBD2	TRBJ2-7	few	TRBV6-2/TRBV6-3	CASSYVIAGGFSYEQYF	TGTGCCAGCAGTTACGTTATTGCGGGGGGTTTCTCCTACGAGCAGTACTTC
NA	TRBJ2-5	NA	TRBV4-1	CASSQDPGNVGRTAQYF	TGCGCCAGCAGCCAAGACCCCGGGAATGTCGGGCGAACGGCCCAGTACTTC
NA	TRBJ1-1	many	TRBV7-2	CASSYALSTEAFF	TGTGCCAGCAGCTATGCCCTCAGCACTGAAGCTTTCTTT
NA	TRBJ1-2	few	TRBV20-1	CSARDLGSHVGYTF	TGCAGTGCTAGAGATCTAGGCAGCCACGTTGGCTACACCTTC
TRBD1	TRBJ2-2	few	TRBV19	CASSIQGAAGELFF	TGTGCCAGTAGTATTCAGGGGGCGGCCGGGGAGCTGTTTTTT
NA	TRBJ2-3	NA	TRBV7-2	CASRRRLGGSTDTQYF	TGTGCCAGCAGACGCCGCTTGGGGGGAAGCACAGATACGCAGTATTTT
NA	TRBJ2-5	NA	TRBV12-3/TRBV12-4	CASSQQGVGTQYF	TGTGCCAGCAGCCAACAGGGCGTGGGGACCCAGTACTTC
TRBD2	TRBJ2-1	few	TRBV27	CASSLGTSSDEQFF	TGTGCCAGCAGTTTGGGGACTAGCAGTGATGAGCAGTTCTTC
NA	TRBJ1-2	NA	TRBV6-6	CASSYLTNYGYTF	TGTGCCAGCAGTTACCTAACAAACTATGGCTACACCTTC
TRBD2	TRBJ2-1	few	TRBV5-1	CASTLPSGGTNEQFF	TGCGCCAGCACCCTTCCTAGCGGGGGAACCAATGAGCAGTTCTTC
NA	TRBJ1-4	NA	TRBV10-2	CATMGEKLFF	TGCGCCACCATGGGTGAAAAACTGTTTTTT
TRBD2	TRBJ2-7	NA	TRBV6-5	CASRVGGTPYEQYF	TGTGCCAGCAGGGTGGGGGGGACCCCCTACGAGCAGTACTTC
NA	TRBJ1-1	few	TRBV6-6	CASSPTVYTEAFF	TGTGCCAGCAGTCCCACAGTGTACACTGAAGCTTTCTTT
NA	TRBJ2-1	few	TRBV20-1	CSALNEPPGQFF	TGCAGTGCTCTTAACGAGCCCCCGGGGCAGTTCTTC
NA	TRBJ1-1	few	TRBV29-1	CSDRANTEAFF	TGCAGCGACCGAGCGAACACTGAAGCTTTCTTT
TRBD1	TRBJ1-1	few	TRBV12-3/TRBV12-4	CASNQGGNTEAFF	TGTGCCAGCAACCAGGGGGGGAACACTGAAGCTTTCTTT
TRBD1	TRBJ2-7	NA	TRBV10-3	CAISESWDRADF	TGTGCCATCAGTGAGTCATGGGACAGGGCTGACTTC